Listed here is a single T cell receptor beta chain. The assay was immunoSEQ multiplex PCR, and TCRdb's table has in-frame clones only and misses some. The sample includes some 150,000 clones, more than 85% seen only once; the top ten take 0.9% to 1.2%. The data were obtained in a study of OX40 agonist ivuxolimab in advanced cancers. Study summary: Patients treated during dose escalation were battling hepatocellular carcinoma, melanoma, renal cell or head and neck cancer.

The CDR3 spans 14 residues. Trimming removed 4 bases from V and 4 bases from J; junction bases left unmatched: 4. Germline V gene sequence: CDR1 SGHRS, CDR2 YFSETQ. Sequenced material: CD4+ or CD8+ T cells sorted from blood, taken in a trial of the OX40 agonist ivuxolimab. The chain has TRBV5-1 and TRBJ1-2; 10 bases are shared with TRBD1. The receptor was derived from an adult with an advanced solid tumor such as melanoma, head and neck, liver or kidney cancer. The CDR3 spells CASSPGTGVYGYTF. The CDR3, as DNA: TGCGCCAGCAGCCCCGGGACAGGGGTCTATGGCTACACCTTC.